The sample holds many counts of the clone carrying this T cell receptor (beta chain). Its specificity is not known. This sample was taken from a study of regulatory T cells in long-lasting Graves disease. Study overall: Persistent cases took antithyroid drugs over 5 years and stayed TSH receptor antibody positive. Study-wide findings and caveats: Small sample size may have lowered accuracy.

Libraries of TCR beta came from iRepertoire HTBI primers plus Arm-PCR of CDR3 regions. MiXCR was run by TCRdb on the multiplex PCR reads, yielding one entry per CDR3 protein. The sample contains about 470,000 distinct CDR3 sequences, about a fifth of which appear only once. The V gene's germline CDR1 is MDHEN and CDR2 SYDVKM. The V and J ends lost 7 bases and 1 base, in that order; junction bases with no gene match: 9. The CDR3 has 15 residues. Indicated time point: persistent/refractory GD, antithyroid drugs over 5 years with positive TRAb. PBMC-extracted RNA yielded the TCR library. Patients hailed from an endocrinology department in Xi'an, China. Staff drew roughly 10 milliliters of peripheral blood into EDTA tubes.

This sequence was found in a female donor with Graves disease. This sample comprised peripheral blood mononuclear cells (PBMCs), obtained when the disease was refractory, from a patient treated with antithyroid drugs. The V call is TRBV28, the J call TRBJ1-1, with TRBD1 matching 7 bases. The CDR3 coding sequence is TGTGCCAGCACCCTAAGGGGGCTCCCGAACACTGAAGCTTTCTTT. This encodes CASTLRGLPNTEAFF.